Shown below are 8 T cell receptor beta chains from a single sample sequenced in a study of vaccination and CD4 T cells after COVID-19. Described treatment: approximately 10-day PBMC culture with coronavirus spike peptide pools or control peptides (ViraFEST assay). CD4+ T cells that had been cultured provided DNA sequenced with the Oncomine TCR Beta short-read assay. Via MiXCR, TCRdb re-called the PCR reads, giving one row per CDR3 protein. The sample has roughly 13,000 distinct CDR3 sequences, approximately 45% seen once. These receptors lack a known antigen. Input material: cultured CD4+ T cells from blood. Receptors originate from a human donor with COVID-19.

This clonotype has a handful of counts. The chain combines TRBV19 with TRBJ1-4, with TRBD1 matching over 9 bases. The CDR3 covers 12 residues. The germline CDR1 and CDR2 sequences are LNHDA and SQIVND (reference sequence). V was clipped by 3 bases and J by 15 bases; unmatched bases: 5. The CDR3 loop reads CASSIPGTGLFF. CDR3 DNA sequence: TGTGCCAGTAGTATTCCGGGGACAGGGTTGTTTTTT.

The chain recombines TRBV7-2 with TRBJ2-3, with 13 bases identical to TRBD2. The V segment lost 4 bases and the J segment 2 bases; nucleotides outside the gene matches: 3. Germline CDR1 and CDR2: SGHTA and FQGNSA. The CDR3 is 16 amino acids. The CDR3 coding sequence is TGTGCCAGCAGCTATACTAGCGGGGGGGCCACAGATACGCAGTATTTT. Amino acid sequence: CASSYTSGGATDTQYF.

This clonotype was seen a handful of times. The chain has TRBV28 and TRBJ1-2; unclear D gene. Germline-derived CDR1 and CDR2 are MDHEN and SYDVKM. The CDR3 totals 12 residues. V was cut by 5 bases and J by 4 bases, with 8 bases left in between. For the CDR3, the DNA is TGTGCCAGCAGTCCGTTCCTCTATGGCTACACCTTC. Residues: CASSPFLYGYTF.

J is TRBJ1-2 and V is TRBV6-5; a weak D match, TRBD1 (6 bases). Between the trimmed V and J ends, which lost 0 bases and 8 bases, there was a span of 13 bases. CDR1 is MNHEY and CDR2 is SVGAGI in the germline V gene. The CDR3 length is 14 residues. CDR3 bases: TGTGCCAGCAGTTACTCGGACAGCGTGAGGGGCTACACCTTC. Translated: CASSYSDSVRGYTF.

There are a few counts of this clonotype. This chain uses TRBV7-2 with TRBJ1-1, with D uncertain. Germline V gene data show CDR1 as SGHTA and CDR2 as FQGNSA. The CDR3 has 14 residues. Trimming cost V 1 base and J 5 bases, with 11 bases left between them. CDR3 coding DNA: TGTGCCAGCAGCTTAGAGAGTGGACGGACTGAAGCTTTCTTT. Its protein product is CASSLESGRTEAFF.

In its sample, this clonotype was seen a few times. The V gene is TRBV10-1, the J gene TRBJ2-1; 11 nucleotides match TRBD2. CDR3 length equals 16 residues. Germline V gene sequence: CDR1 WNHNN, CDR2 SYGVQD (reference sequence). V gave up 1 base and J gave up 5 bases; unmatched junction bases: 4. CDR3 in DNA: TGCGCCAGCAGTGAGTGGGCTAGCGGGGGGAACAATGAGCAGTTCTTC. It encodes CASSEWASGGNNEQFF.

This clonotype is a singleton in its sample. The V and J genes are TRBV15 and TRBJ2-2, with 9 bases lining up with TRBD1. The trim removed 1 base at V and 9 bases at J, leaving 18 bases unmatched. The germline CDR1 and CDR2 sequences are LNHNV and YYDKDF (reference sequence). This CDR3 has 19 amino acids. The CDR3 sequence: CATSRGGGDRHRGLRELFF. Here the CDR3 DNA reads TGTGCCACCAGCAGAGGGGGGGGAGATCGACACAGGGGGCTCAGGGAGCTGTTTTTT.

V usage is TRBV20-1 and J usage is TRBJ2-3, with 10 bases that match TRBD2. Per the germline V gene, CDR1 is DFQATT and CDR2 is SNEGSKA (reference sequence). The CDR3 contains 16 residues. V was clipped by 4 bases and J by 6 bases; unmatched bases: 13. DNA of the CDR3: TGCAGTGCTACCATCACCAGCGGGGGGGCCGCGGATACGCAGTATTTT. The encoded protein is CSATITSGGAADTQYF.